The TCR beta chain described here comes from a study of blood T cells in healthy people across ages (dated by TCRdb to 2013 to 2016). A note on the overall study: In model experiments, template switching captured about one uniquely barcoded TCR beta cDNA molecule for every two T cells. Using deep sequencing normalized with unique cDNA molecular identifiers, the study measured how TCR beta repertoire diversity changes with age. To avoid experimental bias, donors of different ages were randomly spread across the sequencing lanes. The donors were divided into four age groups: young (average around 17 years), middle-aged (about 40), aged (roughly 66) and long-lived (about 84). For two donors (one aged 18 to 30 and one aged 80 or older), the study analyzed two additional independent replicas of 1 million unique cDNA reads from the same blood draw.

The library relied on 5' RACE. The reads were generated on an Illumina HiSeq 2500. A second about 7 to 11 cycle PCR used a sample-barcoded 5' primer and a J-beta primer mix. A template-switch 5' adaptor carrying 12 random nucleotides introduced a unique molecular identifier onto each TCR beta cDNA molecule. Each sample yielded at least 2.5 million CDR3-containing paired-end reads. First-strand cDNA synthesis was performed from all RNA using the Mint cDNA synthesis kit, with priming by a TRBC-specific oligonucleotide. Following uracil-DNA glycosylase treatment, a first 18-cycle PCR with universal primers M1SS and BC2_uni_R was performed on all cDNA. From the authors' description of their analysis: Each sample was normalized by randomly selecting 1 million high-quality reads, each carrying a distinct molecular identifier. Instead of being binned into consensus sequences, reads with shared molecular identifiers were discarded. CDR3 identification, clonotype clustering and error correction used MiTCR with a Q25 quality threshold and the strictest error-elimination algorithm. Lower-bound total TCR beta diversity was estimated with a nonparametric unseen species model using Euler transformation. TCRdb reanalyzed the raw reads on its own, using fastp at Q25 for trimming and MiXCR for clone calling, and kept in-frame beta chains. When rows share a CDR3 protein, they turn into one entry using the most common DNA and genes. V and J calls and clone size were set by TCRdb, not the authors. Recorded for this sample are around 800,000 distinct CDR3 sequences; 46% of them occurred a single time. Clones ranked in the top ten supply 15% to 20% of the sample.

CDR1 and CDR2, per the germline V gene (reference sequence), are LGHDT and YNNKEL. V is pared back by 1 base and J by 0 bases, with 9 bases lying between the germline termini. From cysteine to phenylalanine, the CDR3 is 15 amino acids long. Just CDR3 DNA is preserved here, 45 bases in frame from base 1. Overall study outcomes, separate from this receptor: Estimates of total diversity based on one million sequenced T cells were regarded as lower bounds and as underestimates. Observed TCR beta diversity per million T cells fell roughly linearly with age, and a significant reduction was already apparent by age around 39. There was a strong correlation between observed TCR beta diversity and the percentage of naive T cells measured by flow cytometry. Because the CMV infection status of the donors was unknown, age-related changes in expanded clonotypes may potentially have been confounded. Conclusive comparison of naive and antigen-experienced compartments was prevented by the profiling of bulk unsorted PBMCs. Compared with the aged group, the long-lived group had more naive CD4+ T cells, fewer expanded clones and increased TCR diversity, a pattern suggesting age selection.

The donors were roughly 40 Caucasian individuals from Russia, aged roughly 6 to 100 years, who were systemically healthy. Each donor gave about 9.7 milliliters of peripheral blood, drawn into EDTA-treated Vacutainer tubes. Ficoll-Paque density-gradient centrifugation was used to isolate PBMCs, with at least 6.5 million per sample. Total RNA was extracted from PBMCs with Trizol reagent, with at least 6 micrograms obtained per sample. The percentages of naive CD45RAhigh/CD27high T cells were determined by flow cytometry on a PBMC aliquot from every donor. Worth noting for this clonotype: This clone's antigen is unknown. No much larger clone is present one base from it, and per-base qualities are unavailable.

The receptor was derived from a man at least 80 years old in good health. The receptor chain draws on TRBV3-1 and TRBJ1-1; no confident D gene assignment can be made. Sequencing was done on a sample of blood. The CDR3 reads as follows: CASSQASLMNTEAFF. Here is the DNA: TGTGCCAGCAGCCAAGCTTCCCTCATGAACACTGAAGCTTTCTTT.